The present T cell receptor (beta chain) was sequenced within a study of T cell responses to AZD1222 COVID-19 vaccine. General study findings and limits: Of spike-specific TCRs, nearly half reportedly target regions left unmutated in variants. Possibly, clonal diversity was underestimated; donors were largely white British and included more females.

Turning to this clone: Its antigen remains unknown.

The CDR3 totals 19 residues. V shed 2 bases and J shed 0 bases, with 21 bases lying between them. Germline loops: CDR1 SGHTA, CDR2 FQGNSA. The protocol was immunoSEQ multiplex PCR, while the TCRdb copy is restricted to in-frame clones and leaves out a portion. Of 150,000 to 200,000 clones detected, about nine tenths appear once; the ten largest clones hold more than 0.9%. The TCR comes from an adult who received the AZD1222 COVID-19 vaccine. The source material was peripheral blood, sampled 28 days after the second AZD1222 dose. V and J are TRBV7-2 and TRBJ2-3, with D possibly being TRBD2 (7 bases). CDR3 in amino acids: CASSLLPGGRSQSTDTQYF. The CDR3 nucleotides are TGTGCCAGCAGCTTACTCCCCGGGGGGCGCTCACAAAGCACAGATACGCAGTATTTT.